This passage covers 32 T cell receptor beta chains from one sample sequenced in a study of T-cell memory formation after mild COVID-19. MiXCR, run by TCRdb on the 5' RACE reads, gives a single entry per CDR3 protein. The sample yields about 170,000 distinct CDR3 sequences, under 15% seen once. Sequenced: PBMCs or a T cell subset sorted from them (not recorded which). These TCRs come from a man in his late teens or twenties who had mild COVID-19 (a few samples of this study predate the infection). Cell type and time point are not known.

This rearrangement joins TRBV6-5 to TRBJ1-2, with TRBD1 identical over 7 bases. The V gene's germline CDR1 is MNHEY and CDR2 SVGAGI. V shed 0 bases, J shed 3 bases, and the junction held 10 bases outside the gene matches. The CDR3 extends over 17 amino acids. As DNA, the CDR3 is TGTGCCAGCAGTTACTCGATAGGTTCCCAGGGGGACTATGGCTACACCTTC. Residues: CASSYSIGSQGDYGYTF.

This clonotype occurred a few times. This rearrangement joins TRBV21-1 to TRBJ2-7; TRBD1, the table's D call, was not compared with the DNA. TRBV21-1 is termed a pseudogene. CDR3 size: 15 residues. The CDR3 DNA sequence: TGTGCCAGCAGCAAAGAAGGGGGGGGGACCTACGAGCAGTACGTC. This sequence encodes CASSKEGGGTYEQYV.

The CDR3 is CASSRTEAYQETQYF. DNA of the CDR3: TGTGCCAGCAGCCGGACCGAGGCGTACCAAGAGACCCAGTACTTC. The chain couples TRBV3-1 to TRBJ2-5; D ambiguous. From germline, CDR1 is LGHDT and CDR2 YNNKEL (reference sequence). Trimming removed 4 bases at V and 0 bases at J, with 12 bases between. The CDR3 spans 15 residues.

The chain couples TRBV18 to TRBJ2-1, with 9 bases identical to TRBD2. This CDR3 is 16 amino acids long. In germline, CDR1 is KGHSH, CDR2 LQKENI. J gave up 0 bases and V 4 bases, and 4 bases lay outside the gene matches. CDR3: CASSRYSGSSYNEQFF. Here the CDR3 DNA reads TGTGCCAGCTCACGATATAGCGGGAGCTCCTACAATGAGCAGTTCTTC.

This clonotype occurred a few times. Here the CDR3 reads CASSDRGGTGELFF. CDR3 DNA sequence: TGCGCCAGCAGTGACAGGGGGGGCACCGGGGAGCTGTTTTTT. This rearrangement joins TRBV10-1 to TRBJ2-2; TRBD1 or TRBD2 may be the D gene (7 bases each). The CDR3 has 14 residues. V lost 3 bases and J 4 bases, leaving 9 bases between the germline ends. Per germline, CDR1 WNHNN and CDR2 SYGVQD (reference sequence).

The CDR3 DNA sequence: TGTGCCAGCACGACACCCTACGAGCAGTACTTC. Protein sequence: CASTTPYEQYF. The V and J genes are TRBV2 and TRBJ2-7, with unresolved D. Germline CDR1 is SNHLY and CDR2 is FYNNEI. Between the trimmed V and J ends, which lost 7 bases and 2 bases, there was a span of 6 bases. The CDR3 runs 11 residues.

V usage is TRBV3-1 and J usage is TRBJ1-6; D not resolved. V lost 0 bases and J 9 bases, leaving 6 bases between the germline ends. This CDR3 contains 13 residues. The V gene's germline CDR1 is LGHDT and CDR2 YNNKEL (reference sequence). In nucleotides, the CDR3 is TGTGCCAGCAGCCAAGAGGTCCGTTCACCCCTCCACTTT. This sequence encodes CASSQEVRSPLHF.

The V and J genes are TRBV7-2 and TRBJ2-3, with TRBD2 matching over 11 bases. The CDR3 sequence is 15 residues long. Germline CDR1 and CDR2: SGHTA and FQGNSA. Trimming took 3 bases from V and 5 from J; bases not matched to a gene: 4. As DNA, the CDR3 is TGTGCCAGCAGCTTCCCGACTAGCGGGGTAGATACGCAGTATTTT. Protein product: CASSFPTSGVDTQYF.

This clonotype was detected ten times or more. The CDR3 reads CASSFQTGAHYNEQFF. The CDR3 bases are TGTGCCAGCAGCTTTCAGACAGGGGCGCACTACAATGAGCAGTTCTTC. The chain employs TRBV7-2 and TRBJ2-1, with 8 bases that match TRBD1. CDR3 length: 16 residues. Trimming removed 3 bases from V and 3 bases from J; junction bases left unmatched: 7. Germline V CDR1 and CDR2: SGHTA, FQGNSA. Full variable domain (outside the CDR3, taken from reference TRBV7-2 and TRBJ2-1): GAGVSQSPSNKVTEKGKDVELRCDPISGHTALYWYRQSLGQGLEFLIYFQGNSAPDKSGLPSDRFSAERTGGSVSTLTIQRTQQEDSAVYLCASSFQTGAHYNEQFFGPGTRLTVL.

This clonotype was seen a few times. The chain uses TRBV10-3 and TRBJ2-2, with no clear D. With 0 bases removed from V and 6 bases from J, the gap between germline ends came to 8 bases. This CDR3 has 14 residues. The germline V gene has CDR1 ENHRY and CDR2 SYGVKD. CDR3 sequence (DNA): TGTGCCATCAGTGAGTCCGGATACTCCGGGGAGCTGTTTTTT. Its protein product is CAISESGYSGELFF.

Note on this clonotype: A much bigger clone sits one base away, suggesting this may be a read error. The chain combines TRBV7-2 with TRBJ2-3; possible D gene TRBD1, 6 bases. The V gene's germline CDR1 is SGHTA and CDR2 FQGNSA. The CDR3 loop spans 16 amino acids. The CDR3 region is CARSLGDRLSTDTQYF. DNA for the CDR3: TGTGCCAGAAGCTTAGGAGACAGGCTTAGCACAGATACGCAGTATTTT.

This clonotype was detected only a few times. This chain uses TRBV27 with TRBJ2-1; D unresolved. This CDR3 region has 14 residues. The V end lost 5 bases, the J end lost 5 bases, and 13 bases lay between the germline ends. CDR1 is MNHEY, CDR2 SMNVEV, per germline (reference sequence). CDR3 sequence: CASSRLALNNEQFF. The CDR3 bases are TGTGCCAGCAGTAGGTTGGCACTTAACAATGAGCAGTTCTTC.

V gene TRBV5-1 combines with J gene TRBJ2-3, with D unresolved. The germline gives CDR1 SGHRS, CDR2 YFSETQ. The CDR3 is 14 amino acids. V was shortened by 2 bases and J by 5 bases, with 12 bases between the two germline ends. CDR3 DNA sequence: TGCGCCAGCAGCTTAGTGCCTGCGTTAGATACGCAGTATTTT. It encodes CASSLVPALDTQYF.

The V and J genes are TRBV5-5 and TRBJ1-1; TRBD1 might be the D (6 bases). This CDR3 has 13 amino acids. Trimming pared 0 bases from V and 10 bases from J, leaving 13 bases between. Germline values: CDR1 SGHKS, CDR2 YYEKEE (reference sequence). CDR3 sequence: CASSLAPGAGAFF. CDR3 bases: TGTGCCAGCAGCTTGGCCCCGGGGGCAGGAGCTTTCTTT.

The genes are TRBV5-1 and TRBJ2-3; the match to TRBD1 covers 8 bases. Germline V gene data show CDR1 as SGHRS and CDR2 as YFSETQ. V was clipped by 5 bases and J by 1 base; unmatched bases: 3. The CDR3 length is 14 residues. In DNA form, the CDR3 reads TGCGCCAGCAGTTCGGACAGGGGCACAGATACGCAGTATTTT. Its protein product is CASSSDRGTDTQYF.

V and J are TRBV7-9 and TRBJ1-2; TRBD1 might be the D (6 bases). Germline V lookup: CDR1 SEHNR, CDR2 FQNEAQ (reference sequence). The CDR3 has 15 amino acids. Between the trimmed V and J ends, which lost 0 bases and 4 bases, there was a span of 12 bases. DNA for the CDR3: TGTGCCAGCAGCTTAGCCGGTGGACAGAGCTATGGCTACACCTTC. As protein: CASSLAGGQSYGYTF. Looking up the rest from reference TRBV7-9 and TRBJ1-2 gives the full variable domain: DTGVSQNPRHKITKRGQNVTFRCDPISEHNRLYWYRQTLGQGPEFLTYFQNEAQLEKSRLLSDRFSAERPKGSFSTLEIQRTEQGDSAMYLCASSLAGGQSYGYTFGSGTRLTVV.

This clonotype has more than one count but fewer than ten. V is TRBV15 and J is TRBJ1-1; 7 nucleotides line up with TRBD1. The CDR3 is made up of 16 amino acids. J was trimmed by 1 base and V by 5 bases; bases with no gene match: 10. Germline loops: CDR1 LNHNV, CDR2 YYDKDF (reference sequence). The CDR3 loop reads CATSSPTGPGNTEAFF. The CDR3, as DNA: TGTGCCACCAGCTCTCCGACAGGGCCCGGGAACACTGAAGCTTTCTTT.

DNA for the CDR3: TGTGCCAGCAGCTTACAGGGGGCCACCTCTGGGGCCAACGTCCTGACTTTC. Translating it yields CASSLQGATSGANVLTF. This chain joins TRBV7-2 and TRBJ2-6, with 8 bases lining up with TRBD1. The CDR3 is made up of 17 amino acids. Germline CDR1 SGHTA, CDR2 FQGNSA. Trimming took 2 bases from V and 0 from J; bases not matched to a gene: 3.

The chain employs TRBV15 and TRBJ2-7; tentative D call: TRBD1 (6 bases). The CDR3 is 14 amino acids. V gave up 0 bases and J gave up 6 bases, with 12 bases separating them. Germline assignment: CDR1 LNHNV and CDR2 YYDKDF (reference sequence). The CDR3, as DNA: TGTGCCACCAGCAGAGAACCCAGGGGAAGCGAGCAGTACGTC. The encoded protein is CATSREPRGSEQYV.

The chain couples TRBV28 to TRBJ2-2; D is possibly TRBD1 (5 bases). Germline lookup yields CDR1 MDHEN and CDR2 SYDVKM. This CDR3 region has 15 residues. V lost 1 base and J lost 7, with 13 bases in between. The CDR3 DNA sequence: TGTGCCAGCAGTTTATCCCAGGGATTCGTCGGGGAGCTGTTTTTT. This codes for CASSLSQGFVGELFF.

The table lists this clonotype with a few counts. This chain links TRBV5-1 with TRBJ2-2; 9 nucleotides line up with TRBD1. CDR3 size: 15 residues. Germline lookup yields CDR1 SGHRS and CDR2 YFSETQ. Unmatched junction bases numbered 3, after V lost 1 base and J lost 5 bases. The CDR3 protein is CASSLSGQGTGELFF. The CDR3 DNA follows: TGCGCCAGCAGCTTGTCGGGACAGGGTACCGGGGAGCTGTTTTTT.

In this sample, this clonotype turned up a few times. The V call is TRBV20-1, the J call TRBJ2-5; D uncertain. Trimming shortened V by 1 base and J by 1 base, and 19 bases separated the two germline ends. From germline, CDR1 is DFQATT and CDR2 SNEGSKA (reference sequence). The CDR3 contains 17 residues. The CDR3 region has the DNA TGCAGTGCTAGAGGTCAGGTAGCCGCACAATTCCAAGAGACCCAGTACTTC. Its translation: CSARGQVAAQFQETQYF.

The V and J genes are TRBV7-9 and TRBJ1-2; TRBD1 is a possible D gene (6 bases). V was shortened by 5 bases and J by 13 bases, with 23 bases between the two germline ends. Germline lookup yields CDR1 SEHNR and CDR2 FQNEAQ (reference sequence). The CDR3 spans 14 residues. CDR3 in amino acids: CASSRRDHRGMTTF. CDR3 nucleotide sequence: TGTGCCAGCAGCCGAAGAGACCATAGGGGGATGACCACCTTC. The full variable domain, its missing parts supplied by reference TRBV7-9 and TRBJ1-2, is DTGVSQNPRHKITKRGQNVTFRCDPISEHNRLYWYRQTLGQGPEFLTYFQNEAQLEKSRLLSDRFSAERPKGSFSTLEIQRTEQGDSAMYLCASSRRDHRGMTTFGSGTRLTVV.

The table lists this clonotype with a few counts. The chain is built from TRBV18 and TRBJ2-3; D uncertain. V dropped 1 base and J dropped 2 bases, with 10 bases sitting between them. Germline values: CDR1 KGHSH, CDR2 LQKENI. This CDR3 spans 15 amino acids. The CDR3, as DNA: TGTGCCAGCTCACCACTGAGAGATTCCACAGATACGCAGTATTTT. Translated: CASSPLRDSTDTQYF. The full variable domain, in which reference TRBV18 and TRBJ2-3 provide the parts outside the CDR3, is NAGVMQNPRHLVRRRGQEARLRCSPMKGHSHVYWYRQLPEEGLKFMVYLQKENIIDESGMPKERFSAEFPKEGPSILRIQQVVRGDSAAYFCASSPLRDSTDTQYFGPGTRLTVL.

The gene calls are TRBV20-1 and TRBJ1-4, with D hard to call. CDR3 length equals 15 residues. Germline V lookup: CDR1 DFQATT, CDR2 SNEGSKA (reference sequence). V dropped 3 bases and J dropped 0 bases, with 11 bases sitting between them. As DNA, the CDR3 is TGCAGTGCTAGGAGCCGACGGACAACTAATGAAAAACTGTTTTTT. Translated, it gives CSARSRRTTNEKLFF.

The chain recombines TRBV18 with TRBJ2-3, with 9 bases lining up with TRBD2. The CDR3 runs 16 residues. Germline V gene data show CDR1 as KGHSH and CDR2 as LQKENI. Losses at the gene ends were 3 bases for V and 1 base for J; bases not matched to a gene: 5. Written as DNA, the CDR3 is TGTGCCAGCTCACCCGGGGTAGCGGGGGGCACAGATACGCAGTATTTT. Its protein is CASSPGVAGGTDTQYF.

Ten or more counts support this clonotype. V usage is TRBV5-1 and J usage is TRBJ2-2; D gene uncertain. In germline, CDR1 is SGHRS, CDR2 YFSETQ. The CDR3 totals 13 residues. The V gene lost 6 bases and the J gene lost 6 bases, with 12 bases spanning the gap. CDR3 DNA sequence: TGCGCCAGCACCAATGACCCGTCCGGGGAGCTGTTTTTT. Protein product: CASTNDPSGELFF.

The sample holds a few counts of this clonotype. The chain carries TRBV7-2 and TRBJ2-1, with 9 bases aligning to TRBD2. The V gene end was trimmed by 0 bases and the J gene end by 2 bases; junction bases not matched to a gene: 11. The CDR3 is made up of 19 amino acids. CDR1 is SGHTA and CDR2 is FQGNSA in the germline V gene. The CDR3 coding sequence is TGTGCCAGCAGCTTAGCCGGGGCCCTAGCGGGACGAACCTACAATGAGCAGTTCTTC. This translates into CASSLAGALAGRTYNEQFF.

This clonotype was seen a few times. V usage is TRBV9 and J usage is TRBJ1-5; no clear D gene. Per the germline V gene, CDR1 is SGDLS and CDR2 is YYNGEE. V dropped 4 bases and J dropped 2 bases, with 13 bases sitting between them. The CDR3 totals 15 residues. The CDR3 loop reads CASSTGWGGNQPQHF. CDR3 bases: TGTGCCAGCAGCACGGGGTGGGGAGGCAATCAGCCCCAGCATTTT.

In this sample, this clonotype turned up a few times. The chain has TRBV20-1 and TRBJ2-2, with 10 bases lining up with TRBD2. The CDR3 totals 14 residues. With V trimmed by 3 bases and J by 7 bases, 5 bases remained unmatched. Per the germline V gene, CDR1 is DFQATT and CDR2 is SNEGSKA (reference sequence). CDR3 nucleotide sequence: TGCAGTGCTAGCCCTAGCGGGGGTTTCGGGGAGCTGTTTTTT. It yields the protein CSASPSGGFGELFF.

The rearrangement links TRBV7-2 to TRBJ1-4; D remains ambiguous. The CDR3 covers 15 residues. CDR1 and CDR2 from the germline V gene are SGHTA and FQGNSA. V lost 0 bases and J lost 5, with 10 bases in between. CDR3 protein: CASSLASGRNEKLFF. In nucleotides, the CDR3 is TGTGCCAGCAGCTTAGCCTCCGGACGGAATGAAAAACTGTTTTTT.

The sample holds a few counts of this clonotype. This chain joins TRBV6-5 and TRBJ2-3; D is perhaps TRBD1 (5 bases). This CDR3 is built from 12 residues. V was clipped by 6 bases and J by 5 bases, with 9 bases between them. The germline gives CDR1 MNHEY, CDR2 SVGAGI. The CDR3 loop is CASRTEQDTQYF. CDR3 DNA: TGTGCCAGCAGGACAGAGCAAGATACGCAGTATTTT.